This T cell receptor (beta chain) originates from a study of blood T cells in healthy people across ages. Per the germline V gene, CDR1 is MGHDK and CDR2 is SYGVNS. This CDR3 is 12 amino acids long. V was pared by 6 bases and J by 11 bases, with 16 bases between. Ranging in age from about 6 to 95, the donors were healthy Caucasian individuals from Russia. A second about 7 to 11 cycle PCR used barcoded and J-beta primers. From the 5' RACE reads, TCRdb called clonotypes with MiXCR, one entry per CDR3 protein. This table has about 750,000 distinct CDR3 sequences, around half appearing once. The V call is TRBV25-1, the J call TRBJ2-5; TRBD1 might be the D (6 bases). Sequenced: blood. This receptor was obtained from a man at least 80 years old in good health. The CDR3 nucleotides read TGTGCCAGCAGACAGGGATTGGGAGAGCAGTACTTC. Protein product: CASRQGLGEQYF.